What follows describes a single TCR beta chain. The data are from a study of blood T cell repertoires in COVID-19. Across the whole study: The United States, Italy and Spain were the sources of the acute and convalescent COVID-19 samples. The analysed material was cDNA or gDNA that came from T cells, B-cell-depleted T cells, or PBMCs.

Germline trimming cut 5 bases from V and 0 bases from J; bases unmatched to any gene: 4. Germline V lookup: CDR1 SGHRS, CDR2 YFSETQ. This CDR3 contains 15 residues. Authors' data handling: Amplification from reference gene primers served as the basis for estimated nucleated cell counts. Data came from immunoSEQ multiplex PCR; TCRdb stores just in-frame clones and leaves some out. That table furnishes V, J and clone size, whereas the DNA furnished D and trimming. Here the sample spans over 130,000 clones, 75% to 85% being singletons. The sequence came from a man aged 45-65 years with acute or convalescent COVID-19. Sequenced input: peripheral blood. This chain uses TRBV5-1 with TRBJ2-3; 9 positions match TRBD2. The CDR3 protein is CASRLAGESTDTQYF. CDR3 sequence (DNA): TGCGCCAGCAGGTTAGCGGGAGAAAGCACAGATACGCAGTATTTT.